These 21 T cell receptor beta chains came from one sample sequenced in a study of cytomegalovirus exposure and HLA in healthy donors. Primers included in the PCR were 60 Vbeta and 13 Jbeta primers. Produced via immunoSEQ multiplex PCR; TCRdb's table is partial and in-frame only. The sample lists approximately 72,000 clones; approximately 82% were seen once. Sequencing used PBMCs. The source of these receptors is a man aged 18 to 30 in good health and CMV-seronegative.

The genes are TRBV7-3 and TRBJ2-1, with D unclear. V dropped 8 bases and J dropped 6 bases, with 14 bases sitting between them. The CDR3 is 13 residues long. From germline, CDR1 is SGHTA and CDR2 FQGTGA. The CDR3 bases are TGTGCCAGCGGCGTTGGAGTGGGCAATGAGCAGTTCTTC. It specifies CASGVGVGNEQFF. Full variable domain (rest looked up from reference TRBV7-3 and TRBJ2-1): GAGVSQTPSNKVTEKGKYVELRCDPISGHTALYWYRQSLGQGPEFLIYFQGTGAADDSGLPNDRFFAVRPEGSVSTLKIQRTERGDSAVYLCASGVGVGNEQFFGPGTRLTVL.

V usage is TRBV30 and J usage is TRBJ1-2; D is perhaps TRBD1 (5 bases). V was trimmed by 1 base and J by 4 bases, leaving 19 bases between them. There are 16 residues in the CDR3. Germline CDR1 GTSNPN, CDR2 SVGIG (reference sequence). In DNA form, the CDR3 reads TGTGCCTGGAGTGAAATCGGGGCGGGGCAGGGCTATGGCTACACCTTC. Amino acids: CAWSEIGAGQGYGYTF. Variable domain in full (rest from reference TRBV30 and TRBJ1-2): SQTIHQWPATLVQPVGSPLSLECTVEGTSNPNLYWYRQAAGRGLQLLFYSVGIGQISSEVPQNLSASRPQDRQFILSSKKLLLSDSGFYLCAWSEIGAGQGYGYTFGSGTRLTVV.

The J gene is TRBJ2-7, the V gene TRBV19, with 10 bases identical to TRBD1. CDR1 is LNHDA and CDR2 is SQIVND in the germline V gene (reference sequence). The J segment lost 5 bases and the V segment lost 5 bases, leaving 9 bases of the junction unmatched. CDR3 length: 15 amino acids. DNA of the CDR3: TGTGCCAGTAGTCCACAGACAGGGGGCGTCCACGAGCAGTACTTC. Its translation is CASSPQTGGVHEQYF.

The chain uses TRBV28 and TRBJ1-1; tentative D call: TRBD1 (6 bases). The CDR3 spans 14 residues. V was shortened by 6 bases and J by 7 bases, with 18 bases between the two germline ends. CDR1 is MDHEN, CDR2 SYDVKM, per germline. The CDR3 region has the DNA TGTGCCAGCAGGGTGACAGGCCTCTTCGGTGAAGCTTTCTTT. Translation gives CASRVTGLFGEAFF.

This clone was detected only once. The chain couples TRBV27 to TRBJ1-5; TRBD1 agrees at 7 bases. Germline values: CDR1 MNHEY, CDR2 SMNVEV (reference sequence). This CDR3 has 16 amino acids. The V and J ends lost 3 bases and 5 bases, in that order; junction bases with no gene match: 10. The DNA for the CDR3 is TGTGCCAGCAGTTTTCTCCCGCGGGACAGCTATCAGCCCCAGCATTTT. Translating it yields CASSFLPRDSYQPQHF.

CDR3 residues: CASSYRGQNTEAFF. The CDR3, as DNA: TGTGCCAGTAGTTACAGGGGTCAGAACACTGAAGCTTTCTTT. The chain carries TRBV19 and TRBJ1-1, with TRBD1 matching over 7 bases. Germline trimming cut 5 bases from V and 1 base from J; bases unmatched to any gene: 4. The CDR3 contains 14 residues. Germline V gene sequence: CDR1 LNHDA, CDR2 SQIVND (reference sequence).

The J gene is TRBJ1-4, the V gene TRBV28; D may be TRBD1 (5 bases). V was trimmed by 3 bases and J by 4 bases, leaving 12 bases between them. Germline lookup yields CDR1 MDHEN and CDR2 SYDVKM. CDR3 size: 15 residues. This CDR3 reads CASSFGGSHNEKLFF. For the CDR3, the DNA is TGTGCCAGCAGTTTTGGGGGGAGTCATAATGAAAAACTGTTTTTT.

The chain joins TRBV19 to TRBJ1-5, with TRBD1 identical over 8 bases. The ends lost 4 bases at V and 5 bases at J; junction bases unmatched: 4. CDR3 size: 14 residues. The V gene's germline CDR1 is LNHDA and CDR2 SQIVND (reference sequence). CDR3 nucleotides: TGTGCCAGTAGTAACACAGGGGGTCATCAGCCCCAGCATTTT. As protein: CASSNTGGHQPQHF.

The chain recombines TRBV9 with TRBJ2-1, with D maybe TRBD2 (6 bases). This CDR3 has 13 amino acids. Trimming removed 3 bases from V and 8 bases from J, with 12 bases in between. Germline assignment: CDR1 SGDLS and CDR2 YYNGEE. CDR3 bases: TGTGCCAGCAGCGCCGTCGGGGGAGATGAGCAGTTCTTC. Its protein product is CASSAVGGDEQFF.

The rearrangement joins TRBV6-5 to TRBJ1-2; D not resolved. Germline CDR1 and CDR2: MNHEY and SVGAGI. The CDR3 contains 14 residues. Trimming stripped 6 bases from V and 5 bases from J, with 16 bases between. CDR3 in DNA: TGTGCCAGCAGCCGATCGAACATTGTTTATGGCTACACCTTC. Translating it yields CASSRSNIVYGYTF.

CDR3 coding DNA: TGTGCCAGCAGCGGAGACCTGGGACTAGCCGGGGAGCTGTTTTTT. Translated, it gives CASSGDLGLAGELFF. V gene TRBV5-4 combines with J gene TRBJ2-2; TRBD2 matches 8 bases. Trimming cost V 4 bases and J 6 bases; bases outside gene matches: 8. CDR1 SGHNT and CDR2 YYREEE come from the germline V gene (reference sequence). This CDR3 has 15 amino acids.

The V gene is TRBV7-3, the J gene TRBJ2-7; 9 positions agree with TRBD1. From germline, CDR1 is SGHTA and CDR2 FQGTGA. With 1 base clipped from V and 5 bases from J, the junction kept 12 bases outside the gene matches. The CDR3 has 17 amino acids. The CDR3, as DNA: TGTGCCAGCAGCTTAAACAGGGGGCGCTATTTAATCCACGAGCAGTACTTC. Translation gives CASSLNRGRYLIHEQYF.

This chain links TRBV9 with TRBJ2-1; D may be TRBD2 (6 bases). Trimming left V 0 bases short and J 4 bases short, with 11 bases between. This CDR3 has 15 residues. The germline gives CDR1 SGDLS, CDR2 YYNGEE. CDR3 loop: CASSVALASYNEQFF. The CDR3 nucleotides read TGTGCCAGCAGCGTAGCCCTAGCGAGTTACAATGAGCAGTTCTTC.

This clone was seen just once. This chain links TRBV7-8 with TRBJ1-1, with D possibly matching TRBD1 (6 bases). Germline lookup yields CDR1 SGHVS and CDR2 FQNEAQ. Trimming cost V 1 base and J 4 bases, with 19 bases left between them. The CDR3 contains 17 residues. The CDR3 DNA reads TGTGCCAGCAGCTTAGGGACGTTGGGACAAAGGTCCACTGAAGCTTTCTTT. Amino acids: CASSLGTLGQRSTEAFF.

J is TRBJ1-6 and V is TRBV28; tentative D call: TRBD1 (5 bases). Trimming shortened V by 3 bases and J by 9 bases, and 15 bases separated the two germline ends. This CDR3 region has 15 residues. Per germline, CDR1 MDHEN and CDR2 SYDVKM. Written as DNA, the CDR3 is TGTGCCAGCAGTTTCGTGAGGGGCGGGGGTTCACCCCTCCACTTT. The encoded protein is CASSFVRGGGSPLHF.

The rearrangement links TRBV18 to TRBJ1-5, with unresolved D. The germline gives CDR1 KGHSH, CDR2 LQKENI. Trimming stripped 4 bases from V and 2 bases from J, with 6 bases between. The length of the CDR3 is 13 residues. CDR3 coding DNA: TGTGCCAGCTCACTAACAGGCAATCAGCCCCAGCATTTT. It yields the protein CASSLTGNQPQHF.

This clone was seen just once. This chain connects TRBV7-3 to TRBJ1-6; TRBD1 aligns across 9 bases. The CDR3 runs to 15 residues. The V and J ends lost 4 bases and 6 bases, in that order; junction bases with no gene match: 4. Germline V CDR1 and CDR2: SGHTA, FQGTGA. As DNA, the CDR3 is TGTGCCAGCAGCTCCGGGACAGGGCCTAATTCACCCCTCCACTTT. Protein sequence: CASSSGTGPNSPLHF.

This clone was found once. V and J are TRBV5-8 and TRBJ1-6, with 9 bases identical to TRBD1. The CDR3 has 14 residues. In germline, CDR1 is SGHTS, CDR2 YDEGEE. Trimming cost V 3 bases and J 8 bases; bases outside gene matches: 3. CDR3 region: CASSSYRGHSPLHF. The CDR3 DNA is TGTGCCAGCAGCTCTTACAGGGGGCATTCACCCCTCCACTTT.

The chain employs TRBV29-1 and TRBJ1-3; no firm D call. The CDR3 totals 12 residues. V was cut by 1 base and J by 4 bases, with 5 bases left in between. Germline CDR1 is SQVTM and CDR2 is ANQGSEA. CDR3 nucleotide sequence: TGCAGCGTTGAAGCGGAGGGAAACACCATATATTTT. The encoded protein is CSVEAEGNTIYF.

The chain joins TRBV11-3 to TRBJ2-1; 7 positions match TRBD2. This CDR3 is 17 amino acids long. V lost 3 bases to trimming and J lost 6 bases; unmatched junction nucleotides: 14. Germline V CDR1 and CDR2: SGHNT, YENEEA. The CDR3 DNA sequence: TGTGCCAGCAGCTTTACCTCTAGCGGAGAAGGTAGCAATGAGCAGTTCTTC. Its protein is CASSFTSSGEGSNEQFF.

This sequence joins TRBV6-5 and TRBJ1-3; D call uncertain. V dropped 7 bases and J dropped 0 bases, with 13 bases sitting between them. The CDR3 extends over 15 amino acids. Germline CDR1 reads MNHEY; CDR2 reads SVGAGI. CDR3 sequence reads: CASKLIPSSGNTIYF. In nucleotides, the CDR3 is TGTGCCAGCAAACTTATTCCGAGCTCTGGAAACACCATATATTTT.